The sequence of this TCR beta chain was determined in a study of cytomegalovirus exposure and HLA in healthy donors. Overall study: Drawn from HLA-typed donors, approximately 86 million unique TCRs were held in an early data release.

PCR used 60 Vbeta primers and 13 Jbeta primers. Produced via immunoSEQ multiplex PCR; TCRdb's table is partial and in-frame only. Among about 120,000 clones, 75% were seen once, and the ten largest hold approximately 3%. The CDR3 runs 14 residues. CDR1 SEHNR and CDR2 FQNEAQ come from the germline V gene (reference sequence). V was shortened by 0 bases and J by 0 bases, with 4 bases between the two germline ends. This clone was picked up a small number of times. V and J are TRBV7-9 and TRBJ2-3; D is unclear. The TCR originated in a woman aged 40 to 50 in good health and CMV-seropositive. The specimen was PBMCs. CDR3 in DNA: TGTGCCAGCAGCTTAGCACAGAGCACAGATACGCAGTATTTT. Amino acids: CASSLAQSTDTQYF.